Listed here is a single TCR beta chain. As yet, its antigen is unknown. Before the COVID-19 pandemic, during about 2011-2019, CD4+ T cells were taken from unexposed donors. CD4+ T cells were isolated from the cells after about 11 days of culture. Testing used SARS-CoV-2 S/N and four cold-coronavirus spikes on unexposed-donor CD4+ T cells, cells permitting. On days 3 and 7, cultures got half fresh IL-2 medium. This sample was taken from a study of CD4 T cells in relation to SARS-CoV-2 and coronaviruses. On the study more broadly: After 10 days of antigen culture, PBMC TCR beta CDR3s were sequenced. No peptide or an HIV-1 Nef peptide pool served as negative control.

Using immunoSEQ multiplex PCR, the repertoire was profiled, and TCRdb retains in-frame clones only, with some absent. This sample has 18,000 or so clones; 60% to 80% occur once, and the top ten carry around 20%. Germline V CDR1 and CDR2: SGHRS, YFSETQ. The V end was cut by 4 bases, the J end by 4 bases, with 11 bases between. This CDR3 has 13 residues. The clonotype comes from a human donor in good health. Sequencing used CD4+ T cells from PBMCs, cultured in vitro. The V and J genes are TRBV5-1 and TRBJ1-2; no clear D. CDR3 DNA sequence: TGCGCCAGCAGCCCCCCGACGGGCTATGGCTACACCTTC. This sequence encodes CASSPPTGYGYTF.